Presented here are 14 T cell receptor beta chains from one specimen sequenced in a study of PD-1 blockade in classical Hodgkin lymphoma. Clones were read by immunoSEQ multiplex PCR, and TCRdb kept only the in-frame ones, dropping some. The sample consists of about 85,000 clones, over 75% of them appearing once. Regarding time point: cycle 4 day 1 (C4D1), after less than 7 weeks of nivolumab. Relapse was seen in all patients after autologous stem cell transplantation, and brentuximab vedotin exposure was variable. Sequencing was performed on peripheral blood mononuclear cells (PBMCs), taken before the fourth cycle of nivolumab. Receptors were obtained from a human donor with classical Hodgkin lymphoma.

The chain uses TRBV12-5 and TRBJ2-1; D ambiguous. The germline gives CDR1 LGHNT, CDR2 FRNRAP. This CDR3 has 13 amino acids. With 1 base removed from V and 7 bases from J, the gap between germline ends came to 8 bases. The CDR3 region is CASGLGADNEQFF. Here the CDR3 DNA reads TGTGCTAGTGGTTTGGGGGCCGATAATGAGCAGTTCTTC.

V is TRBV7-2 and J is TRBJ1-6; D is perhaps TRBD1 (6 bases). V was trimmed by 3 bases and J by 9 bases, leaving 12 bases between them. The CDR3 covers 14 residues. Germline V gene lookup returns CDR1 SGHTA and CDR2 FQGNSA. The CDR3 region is CASSFDRSGSPLHF. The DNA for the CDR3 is TGTGCCAGCAGCTTTGACAGGTCCGGTTCACCCCTCCACTTT.

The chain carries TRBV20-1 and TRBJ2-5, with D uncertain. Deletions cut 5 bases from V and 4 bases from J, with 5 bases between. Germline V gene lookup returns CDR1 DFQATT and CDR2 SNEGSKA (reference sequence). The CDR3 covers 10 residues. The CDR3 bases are TGCAGTGCTGCCGTAGAGACCCAGTACTTC. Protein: CSAAVETQYF.

The CDR3 DNA sequence: TGTGCCAGCAGCTCAGGGGGCTTCTCTGGGGCCAACGTCCTGACTTTC. Translating it yields CASSSGGFSGANVLTF. The chain recombines TRBV25-1 with TRBJ2-6; 8 nucleotides match TRBD1. The V gene end was trimmed by 6 bases and the J gene end by 0 bases; junction bases not matched to a gene: 4. The CDR3 runs to 16 residues. The germline CDR1 and CDR2 sequences are MGHDK and SYGVNS.

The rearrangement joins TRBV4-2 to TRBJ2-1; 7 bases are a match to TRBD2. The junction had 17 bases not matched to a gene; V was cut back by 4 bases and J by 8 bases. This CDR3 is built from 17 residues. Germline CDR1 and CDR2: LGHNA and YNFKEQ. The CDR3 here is CASSLTDPGLPSDEQFF. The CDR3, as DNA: TGTGCCAGCAGCCTGACGGACCCGGGACTACCCTCCGATGAGCAGTTCTTC.

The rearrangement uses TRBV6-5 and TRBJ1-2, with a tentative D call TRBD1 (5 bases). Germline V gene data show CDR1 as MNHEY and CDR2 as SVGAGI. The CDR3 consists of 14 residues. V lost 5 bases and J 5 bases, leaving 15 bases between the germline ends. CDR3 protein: CASSLNAQGYGYTF. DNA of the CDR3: TGTGCCAGCAGTCTGAACGCGCAGGGTTATGGCTACACCTTC.

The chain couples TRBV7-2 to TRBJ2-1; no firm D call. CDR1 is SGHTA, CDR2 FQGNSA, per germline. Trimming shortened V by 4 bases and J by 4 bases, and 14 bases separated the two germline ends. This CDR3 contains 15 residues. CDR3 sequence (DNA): TGTGCCAGCAGCTGGGCTCCGGGCCGGTACAATGAGCAGTTCTTC. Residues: CASSWAPGRYNEQFF.

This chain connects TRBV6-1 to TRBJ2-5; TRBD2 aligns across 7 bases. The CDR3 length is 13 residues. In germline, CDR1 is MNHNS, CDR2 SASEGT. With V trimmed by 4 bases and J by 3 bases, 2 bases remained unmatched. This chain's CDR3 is CASSGTREETQYF. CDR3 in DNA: TGTGCCAGCAGTGGGACTAGGGAAGAGACCCAGTACTTC.

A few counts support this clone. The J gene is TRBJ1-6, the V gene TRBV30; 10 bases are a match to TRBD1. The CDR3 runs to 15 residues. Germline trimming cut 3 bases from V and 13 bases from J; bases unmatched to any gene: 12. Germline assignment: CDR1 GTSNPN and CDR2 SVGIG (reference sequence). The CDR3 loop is CAWSPERDRGFPLHF. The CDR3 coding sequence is TGTGCCTGGAGCCCTGAGCGGGACAGGGGCTTCCCCCTCCACTTT.

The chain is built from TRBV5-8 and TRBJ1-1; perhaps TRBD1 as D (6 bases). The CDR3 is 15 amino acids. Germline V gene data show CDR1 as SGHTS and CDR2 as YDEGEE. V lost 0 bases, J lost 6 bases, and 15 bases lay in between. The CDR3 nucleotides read TGTGCCAGCAGCTTGGAGGTAGGGGGGTATGCTGAAGCTTTCTTT. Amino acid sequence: CASSLEVGGYAEAFF.

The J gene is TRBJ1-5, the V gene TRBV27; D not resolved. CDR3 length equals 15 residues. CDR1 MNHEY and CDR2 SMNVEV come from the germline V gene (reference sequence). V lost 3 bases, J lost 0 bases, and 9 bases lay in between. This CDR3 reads CASSFWEDSNQPQHF. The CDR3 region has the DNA TGTGCCAGCAGTTTCTGGGAAGATAGCAATCAGCCCCAGCATTTT.

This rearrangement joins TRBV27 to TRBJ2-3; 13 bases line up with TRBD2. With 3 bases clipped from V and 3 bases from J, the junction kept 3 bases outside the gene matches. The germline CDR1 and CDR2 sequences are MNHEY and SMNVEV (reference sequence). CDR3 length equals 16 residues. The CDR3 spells CASSFGLAGDTDTQYF. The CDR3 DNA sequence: TGTGCCAGCAGTTTCGGACTAGCGGGAGATACAGATACGCAGTATTTT.

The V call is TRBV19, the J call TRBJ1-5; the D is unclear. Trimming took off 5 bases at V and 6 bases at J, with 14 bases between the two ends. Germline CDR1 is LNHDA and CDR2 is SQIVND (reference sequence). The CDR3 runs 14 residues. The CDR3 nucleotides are TGTGCCAGTAGTCCCTCCCGGGGTGGTCAGCCCCAGCATTTT. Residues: CASSPSRGGQPQHF.

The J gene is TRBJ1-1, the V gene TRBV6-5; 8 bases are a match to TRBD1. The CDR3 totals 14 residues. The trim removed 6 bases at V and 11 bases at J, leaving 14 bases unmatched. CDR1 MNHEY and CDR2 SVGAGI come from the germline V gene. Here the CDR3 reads CASSSGQGPDRAFF. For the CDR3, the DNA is TGTGCCAGCAGCTCCGGACAGGGACCTGATAGGGCTTTCTTT.